This TCR beta chain was captured by sequencing in a study of blood T cell repertoires in COVID-19. The overall study: Samples of COVID-19 (acute and convalescent) were obtained from the United States, Italy and Spain. Sources were T cells, B-cell-depleted T cells, or PBMCs; the material itself was cDNA or gDNA.

Two negative PCRs, clearance, or symptom resolution were required of recovered Cohort 3 donors. TCRdb keeps only in-frame clones here, not all; method: immunoSEQ multiplex PCR. The sample records 300,000 or so clones, approximately 84% being singletons. Germline CDR1 and CDR2: WSHSY and SAAADI. V lost 7 bases and J lost 8; bases outside the gene matches: 6. The CDR3 covers 14 residues. This sequence originates from a woman under 40 who had recovered from COVID-19. The chain uses TRBV10-2 and TRBJ1-6, with TRBD1 matching 9 bases. The sample comprised PBMCs or T cells enriched from blood (not recorded which). CDR3 sequence reads: CASKGTGSDSPLHF. The CDR3 bases are TGCGCCAGCAAGGGGACAGGGAGTGATTCACCCCTCCACTTT.